This TCR beta chain was captured by sequencing in a study of blood T cells in healthy people across ages. The authors ran a second PCR of roughly 6 to 12 cycles using a sample-barcoded 5' primer and a J-beta primer mix. TCRdb itself ran the 5' RACE reads through MiXCR, one entry per CDR3 protein. The sample consists of around 870,000 distinct CDR3 sequences, around 28% of them appearing once. Many counts were recorded for this clonotype. Trimming took 8 bases from V and 5 from J, leaving 30 bases between them. The CDR3 contains 18 residues. The TCR comes from a woman aged 80 or over in good health. The V call is TRBV12-3 or TRBV12-4, the J call TRBJ2-5; possibly TRBD2 for D (6 bases). Sequenced input: blood. CDR3 sequence: CASGYRAGGRKLVETQYF. CDR3 nucleotides: TGTGCCAGCGGATACCGAGCCGGGGGTAGGAAGTTGGTGGAGACCCAGTACTTC.